Shown below are 4 T cell receptor beta chains from a single sample sequenced in a study of shared clonotypes between healthy human individuals. Method: immunoSEQ multiplex PCR; TCRdb's copy keeps in-frame clones and lacks some. Of some 450,000 clones listed, 70% to 80% are singletons. The sample was PBMCs. Every receptor here comes from a woman aged 40-49 years in good health. Some clones in this sample may be carry-over from other donors' samples.

This rearrangement joins TRBV6-1 to TRBJ2-7; no clear D gene. The CDR3 has 11 residues. The germline V and J ends were trimmed by 6 bases and 4 bases, with 7 bases remaining between them. Germline assignment: CDR1 MNHNS and CDR2 SASEGT. The CDR3 bases are TGTGCCAGCAGAGACCTATACGAGCAGTACTTC. Encoded protein: CASRDLYEQYF.

CDR3 coding DNA: TGCGCCAGCAGCTTGGCGGGGGGCTACGATCAGCCCCAGCATTTT. Translating it yields CASSLAGGYDQPQHF. This chain links TRBV5-1 with TRBJ1-5; tentative D call: TRBD1 (6 bases). This CDR3 comprises 15 residues. The germline V gene has CDR1 SGHRS and CDR2 YFSETQ. The germline V and J ends were trimmed by 0 bases and 5 bases, with 12 bases remaining between them. Together with reference TRBV5-1 and TRBJ1-5, the CDR3 gives the full variable domain: KAGVTQTPRYLIKTRGQQVTLSCSPISGHRSVSWYQQTPGQGLQFLFEYFSETQRNKGNFPGRFSGRQFSNSRSEMNVSTLELGDSALYLCASSLAGGYDQPQHFGDGTRLSIL.

This clone was recorded at least ten times. The sample holds other DNA sequences that translate to the same CDR3. CDR3 bases: TGTGCCAGCAGCGAGGCGGTGGGGGAAAGGAGCTACACCTTC. Its translation is CASSEAVGERSYTF. The V and J genes are TRBV7-2 and TRBJ1-2, with D perhaps TRBD1 (5 bases). The CDR3 is 14 residues long. Germline CDR1 and CDR2: SGHTA and FQGNSA. Trimming took off 5 bases at V and 9 bases at J, with 19 bases between the two ends.

The chain is built from TRBV7-3 and TRBJ2-2, with TRBD2 matching 11 bases. Germline V lookup: CDR1 SGHTA, CDR2 FQGTGA. This CDR3 is built from 16 residues. V lost 5 bases, J lost 1 base, and 3 bases stayed unmatched. The DNA of the CDR3 is TGTGCCAGCAGCCTTGGACTAGCGGGGAACACCGGGGAGCTGTTTTTT. It yields the protein CASSLGLAGNTGELFF.